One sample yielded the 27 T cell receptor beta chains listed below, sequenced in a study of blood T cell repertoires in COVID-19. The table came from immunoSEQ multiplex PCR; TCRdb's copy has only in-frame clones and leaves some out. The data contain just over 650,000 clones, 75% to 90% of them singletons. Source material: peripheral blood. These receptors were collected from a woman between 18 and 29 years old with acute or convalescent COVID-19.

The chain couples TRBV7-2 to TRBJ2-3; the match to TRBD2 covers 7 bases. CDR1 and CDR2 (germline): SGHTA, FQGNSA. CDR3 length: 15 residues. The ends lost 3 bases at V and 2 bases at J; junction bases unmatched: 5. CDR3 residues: CASSLSGVNTDTQYF. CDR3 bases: TGTGCCAGCAGCTTGAGCGGGGTAAACACAGATACGCAGTATTTT.

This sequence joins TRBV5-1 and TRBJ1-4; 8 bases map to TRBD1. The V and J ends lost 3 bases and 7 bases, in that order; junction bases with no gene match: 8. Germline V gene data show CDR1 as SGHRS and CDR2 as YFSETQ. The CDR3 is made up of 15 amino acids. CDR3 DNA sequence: TGCGCCAGCAGCTCCAACAGGGGGGGAAGTGAAAAACTGTTTTTT. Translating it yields CASSSNRGGSEKLFF.

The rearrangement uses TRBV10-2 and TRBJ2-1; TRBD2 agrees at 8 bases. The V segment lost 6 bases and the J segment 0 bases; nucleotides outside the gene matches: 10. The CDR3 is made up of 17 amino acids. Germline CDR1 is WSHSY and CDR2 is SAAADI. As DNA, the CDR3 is TGCGCCAGCAGCTCTAGCGGGCCTCATAGCTCCTACAATGAGCAGTTCTTC. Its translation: CASSSSGPHSSYNEQFF.

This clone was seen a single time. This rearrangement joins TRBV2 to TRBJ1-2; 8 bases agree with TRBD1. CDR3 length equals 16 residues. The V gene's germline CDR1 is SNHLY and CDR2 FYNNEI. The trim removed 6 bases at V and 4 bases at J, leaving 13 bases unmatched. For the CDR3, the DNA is TGTGCCAGCAGAGAACTGCAGGGGGCGGTGGGCTATGGCTACACCTTC. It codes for CASRELQGAVGYGYTF.

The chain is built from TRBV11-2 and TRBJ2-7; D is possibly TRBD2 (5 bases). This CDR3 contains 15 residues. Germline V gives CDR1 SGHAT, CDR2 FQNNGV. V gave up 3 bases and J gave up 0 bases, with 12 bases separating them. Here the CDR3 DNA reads TGTGCCAGCAGCTTCTGGGGAGAGGCCTCCTACGAGCAGTACTTC. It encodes CASSFWGEASYEQYF.

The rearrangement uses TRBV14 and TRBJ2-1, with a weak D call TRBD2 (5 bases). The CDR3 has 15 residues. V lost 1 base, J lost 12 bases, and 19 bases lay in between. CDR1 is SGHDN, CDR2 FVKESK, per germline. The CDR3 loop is CASSQGIPSDSGQFF. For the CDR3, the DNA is TGTGCCAGCAGCCAAGGCATTCCTTCGGACTCTGGGCAGTTCTTC.

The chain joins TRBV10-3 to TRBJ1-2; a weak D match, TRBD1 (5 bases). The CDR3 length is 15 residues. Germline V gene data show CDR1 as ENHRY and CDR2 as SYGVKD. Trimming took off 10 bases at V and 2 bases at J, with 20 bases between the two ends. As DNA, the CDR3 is TGTGCCACCCGGGGCGGGACGGGTATGAACTATGGCTACACCTTC. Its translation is CATRGGTGMNYGYTF.

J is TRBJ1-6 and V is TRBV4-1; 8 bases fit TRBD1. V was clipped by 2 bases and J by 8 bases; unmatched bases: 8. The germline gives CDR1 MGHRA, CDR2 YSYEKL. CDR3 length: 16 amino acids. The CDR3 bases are TGCGCCAGCAGCCAACAGGGGGCTGGATCCTATTCACCCCTCCACTTT. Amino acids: CASSQQGAGSYSPLHF.

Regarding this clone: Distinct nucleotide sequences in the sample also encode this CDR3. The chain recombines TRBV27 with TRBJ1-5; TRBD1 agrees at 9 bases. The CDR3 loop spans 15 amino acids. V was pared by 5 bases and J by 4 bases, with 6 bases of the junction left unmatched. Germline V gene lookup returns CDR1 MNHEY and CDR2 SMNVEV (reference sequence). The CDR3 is CASSPRQGGNQPQHF. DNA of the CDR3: TGTGCCAGCAGTCCCCGACAGGGGGGTAATCAGCCCCAGCATTTT.

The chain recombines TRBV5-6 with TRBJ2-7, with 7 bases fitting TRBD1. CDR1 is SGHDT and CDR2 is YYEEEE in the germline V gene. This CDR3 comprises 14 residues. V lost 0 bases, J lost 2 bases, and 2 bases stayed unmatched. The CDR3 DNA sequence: TGTGCCAGCAGCTTGGGGGACAGTCCCTACGAGCAGTACTTC. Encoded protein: CASSLGDSPYEQYF.

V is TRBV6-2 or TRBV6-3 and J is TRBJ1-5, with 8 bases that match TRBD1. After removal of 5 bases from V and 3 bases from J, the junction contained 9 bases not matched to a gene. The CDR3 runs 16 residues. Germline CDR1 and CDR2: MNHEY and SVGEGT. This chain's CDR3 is CASSLHRTGFNQPQHF. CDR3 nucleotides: TGTGCCAGCAGTCTACATCGGACAGGGTTCAATCAGCCCCAGCATTTT.

Here the CDR3 DNA reads TGTGCTAGTGGTTTGGGGACTAGTCAGCCCCAGCATTTT. It encodes CASGLGTSQPQHF. The chain carries TRBV12-5 and TRBJ1-5; D unclear. Germline CDR1 and CDR2: LGHNT and FRNRAP. The CDR3 runs 13 residues. V dropped 1 base and J dropped 6 bases, with 7 bases sitting between them.

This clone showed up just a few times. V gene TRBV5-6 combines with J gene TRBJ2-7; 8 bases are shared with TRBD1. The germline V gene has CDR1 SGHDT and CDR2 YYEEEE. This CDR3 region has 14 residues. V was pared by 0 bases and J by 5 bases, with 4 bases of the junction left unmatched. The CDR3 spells CASSLADRVHEQYF. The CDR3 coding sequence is TGTGCCAGCAGCTTGGCGGACAGGGTACACGAGCAGTACTTC.

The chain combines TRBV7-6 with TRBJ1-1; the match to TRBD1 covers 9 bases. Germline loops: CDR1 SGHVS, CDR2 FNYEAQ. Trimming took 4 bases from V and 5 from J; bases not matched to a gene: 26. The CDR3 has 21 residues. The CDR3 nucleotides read TGTGCCAGCAGCTCCATGTCCCTAGTCATTGTGGGGACAGGGAAAAGAACTGAAGCTTTCTTT. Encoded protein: CASSSMSLVIVGTGKRTEAFF.

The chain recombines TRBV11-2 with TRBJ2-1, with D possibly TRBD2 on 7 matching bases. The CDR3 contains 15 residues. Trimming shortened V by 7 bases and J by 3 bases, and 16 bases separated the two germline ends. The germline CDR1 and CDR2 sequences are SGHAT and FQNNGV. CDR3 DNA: TGTGCCAGCACCTCCCCGGGGGGCCTCTACAATGAGCAGTTCTTC. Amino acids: CASTSPGGLYNEQFF.

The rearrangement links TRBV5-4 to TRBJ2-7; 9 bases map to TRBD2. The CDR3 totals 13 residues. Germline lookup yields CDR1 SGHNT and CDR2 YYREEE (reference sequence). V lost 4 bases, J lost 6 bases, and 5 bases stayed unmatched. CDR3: CASSTGAGGEQYF. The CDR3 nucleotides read TGTGCCAGCAGCACCGGAGCGGGGGGCGAGCAGTACTTC. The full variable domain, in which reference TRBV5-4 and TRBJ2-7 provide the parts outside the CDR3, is ETGVTQSPTHLIKTRGQQVTLRCSSQSGHNTVSWYQQALGQGPQFIFQYYREEENGRGNFPPRFSGLQFPNYSSELNVNALELDDSALYLCASSTGAGGEQYFGPGTRLTVT.

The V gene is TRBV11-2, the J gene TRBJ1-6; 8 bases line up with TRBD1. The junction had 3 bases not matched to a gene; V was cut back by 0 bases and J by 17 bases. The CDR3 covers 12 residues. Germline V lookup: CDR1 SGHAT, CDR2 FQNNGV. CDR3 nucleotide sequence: TGTGCCAGCAGCTTAGATAAGGGACAGGTCCACTTT. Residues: CASSLDKGQVHF.

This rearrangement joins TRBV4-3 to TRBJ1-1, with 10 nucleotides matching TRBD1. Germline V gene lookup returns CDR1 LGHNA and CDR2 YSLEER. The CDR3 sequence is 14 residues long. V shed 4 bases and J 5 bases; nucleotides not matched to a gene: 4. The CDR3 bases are TGCGCCAGCAGCCGAGGACAGGGGGAGACTGAAGCTTTCTTT. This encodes CASSRGQGETEAFF.

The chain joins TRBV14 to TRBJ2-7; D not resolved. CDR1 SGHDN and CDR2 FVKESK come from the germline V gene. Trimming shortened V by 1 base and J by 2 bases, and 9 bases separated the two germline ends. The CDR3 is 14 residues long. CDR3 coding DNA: TGTGCCAGCAGCCAAGGAACTGGTCCCTACGAGCAGTACTTC. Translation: CASSQGTGPYEQYF. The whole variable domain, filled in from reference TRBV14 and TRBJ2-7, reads EAGVTQFPSHSVIEKGQTVTLRCDPISGHDNLYWYRRVMGKEIKFLLHFVKESKQDESGMPNNRFLAERTGGTYSTLKVQPAELEDSGVYFCASSQGTGPYEQYFGPGTRLTVT.

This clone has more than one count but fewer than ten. This CDR3 reads CASSLPSANQPQHF. CDR3 nucleotide sequence: TGTGCCAGCAGTTTGCCTAGCGCGAATCAGCCCCAGCATTTT. This sequence joins TRBV28 and TRBJ1-5; D gene unclear. CDR3 length: 14 amino acids. Germline V gene lookup returns CDR1 MDHEN and CDR2 SYDVKM. Trimming took off 3 bases at V and 4 bases at J, with 10 bases between the two ends.

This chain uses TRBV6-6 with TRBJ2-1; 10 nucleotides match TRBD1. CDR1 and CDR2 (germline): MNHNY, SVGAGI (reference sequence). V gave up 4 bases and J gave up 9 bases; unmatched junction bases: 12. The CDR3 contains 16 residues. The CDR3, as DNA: TGTGCCAGCAGTTCCAAGGGACAGGGGTACGTAGGTGAGCAGTTCTTC. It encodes CASSSKGQGYVGEQFF.

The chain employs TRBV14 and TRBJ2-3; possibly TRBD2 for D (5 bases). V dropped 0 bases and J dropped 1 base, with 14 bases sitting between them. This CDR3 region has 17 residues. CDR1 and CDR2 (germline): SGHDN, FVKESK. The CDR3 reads CASSQERALPGTDTQYF. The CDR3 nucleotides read TGTGCCAGCAGCCAAGAGAGGGCCCTGCCGGGCACAGATACGCAGTATTTT.

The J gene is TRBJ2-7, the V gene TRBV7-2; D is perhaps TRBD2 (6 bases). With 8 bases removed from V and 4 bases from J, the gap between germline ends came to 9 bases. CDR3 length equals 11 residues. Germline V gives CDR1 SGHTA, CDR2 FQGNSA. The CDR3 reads CASRRVYEQYF. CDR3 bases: TGTGCCAGCCGGAGGGTATACGAGCAGTACTTC.

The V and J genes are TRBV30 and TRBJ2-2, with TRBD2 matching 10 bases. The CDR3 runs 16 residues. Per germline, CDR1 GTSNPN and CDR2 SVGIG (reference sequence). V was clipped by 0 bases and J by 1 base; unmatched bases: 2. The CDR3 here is CAWSVRTSGNTGELFF. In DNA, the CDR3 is TGTGCCTGGAGTGTGCGGACTAGCGGGAACACCGGGGAGCTGTTTTTT.

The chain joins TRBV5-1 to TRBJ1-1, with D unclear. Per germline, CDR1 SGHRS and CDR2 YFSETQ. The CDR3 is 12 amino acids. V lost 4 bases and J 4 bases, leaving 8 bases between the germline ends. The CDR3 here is CASSMDSTEAFF. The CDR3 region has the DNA TGCGCCAGCAGCATGGATAGCACTGAAGCTTTCTTT.

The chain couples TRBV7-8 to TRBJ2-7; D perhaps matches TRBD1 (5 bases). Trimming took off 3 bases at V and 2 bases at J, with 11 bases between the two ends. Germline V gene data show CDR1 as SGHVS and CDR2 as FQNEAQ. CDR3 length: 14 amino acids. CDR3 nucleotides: TGTGCCAGCAGCTTTACGACAGTTACCTACGAGCAGTACTTC. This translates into CASSFTTVTYEQYF.

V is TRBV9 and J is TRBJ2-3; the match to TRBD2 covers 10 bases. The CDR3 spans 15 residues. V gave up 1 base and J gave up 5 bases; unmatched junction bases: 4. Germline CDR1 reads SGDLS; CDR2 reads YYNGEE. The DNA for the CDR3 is TGTGCCAGCAGCGTATTAGCGGGGGGATTAGATACGCAGTATTTT. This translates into CASSVLAGGLDTQYF.